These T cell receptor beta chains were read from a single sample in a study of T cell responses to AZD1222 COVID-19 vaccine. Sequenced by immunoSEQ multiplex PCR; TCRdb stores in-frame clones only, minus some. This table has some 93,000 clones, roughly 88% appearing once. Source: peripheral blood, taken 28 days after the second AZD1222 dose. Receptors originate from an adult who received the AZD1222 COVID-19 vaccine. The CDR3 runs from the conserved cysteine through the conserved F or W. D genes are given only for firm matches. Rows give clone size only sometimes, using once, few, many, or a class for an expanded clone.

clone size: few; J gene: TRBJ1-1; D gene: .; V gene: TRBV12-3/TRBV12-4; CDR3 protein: CASSLQEYTEAFF; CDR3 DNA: TGTGCCAGCAGTTTGCAGGAGTACACTGAAGCTTTCTTT
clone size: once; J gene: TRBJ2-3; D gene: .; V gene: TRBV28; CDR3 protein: CASSSLHTGKDTQYF; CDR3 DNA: TGTGCCAGCAGTTCCCTCCACACAGGGAAAGATACGCAGTATTTT
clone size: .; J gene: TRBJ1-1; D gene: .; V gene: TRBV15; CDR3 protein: CATSTLRGTEAFF; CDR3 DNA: TGTGCCACCAGCACACTGAGGGGGACTGAAGCTTTCTTT
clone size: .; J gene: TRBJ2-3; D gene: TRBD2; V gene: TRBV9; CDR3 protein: CASSARLAGSTDTQYF; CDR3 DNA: TGTGCCAGCAGCGCAAGACTAGCGGGGAGCACAGATACGCAGTATTTT
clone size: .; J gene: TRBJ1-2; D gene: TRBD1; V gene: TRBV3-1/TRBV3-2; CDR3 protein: CASSQTTGDYGYTF; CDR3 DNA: TGTGCCAGCAGCCAAACCACAGGGGACTATGGCTACACCTTC
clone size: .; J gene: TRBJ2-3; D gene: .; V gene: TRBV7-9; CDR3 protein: CASSRDVTDTQYF; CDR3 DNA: TGTGCCAGCAGCCGGGACGTTACAGATACGCAGTATTTT
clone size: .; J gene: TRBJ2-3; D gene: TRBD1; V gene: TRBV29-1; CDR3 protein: CSVGPGTGEVDTQYF; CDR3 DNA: TGCAGCGTTGGGCCCGGGACAGGGGAAGTAGATACGCAGTATTTT
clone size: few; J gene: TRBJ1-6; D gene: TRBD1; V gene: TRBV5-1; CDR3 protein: CASSYLRQGAGSPLHF; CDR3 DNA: TGCGCCAGCAGTTATTTACGACAGGGGGCTGGGTCACCCCTCCACTTT
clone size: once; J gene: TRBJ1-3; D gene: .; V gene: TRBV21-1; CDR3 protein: CASSKDRAPSGNTIYF; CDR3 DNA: TGTGCCAGCAGCAAAGATAGGGCACCCTCTGGAAACACCATATATTTT
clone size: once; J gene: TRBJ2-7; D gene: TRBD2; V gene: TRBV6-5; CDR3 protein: CATGTSGVYSYEQYF; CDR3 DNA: TGTGCCACCGGGACTAGCGGCGTTTACTCCTACGAGCAGTACTTC
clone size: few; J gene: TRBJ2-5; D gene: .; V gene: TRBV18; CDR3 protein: CASSEIRGETQYF; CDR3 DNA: TGTGCCAGCTCTGAGATACGGGGCGAGACCCAGTACTTC
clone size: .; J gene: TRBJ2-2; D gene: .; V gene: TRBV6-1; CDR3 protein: CASSDGQFTGELFF; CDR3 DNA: TGTGCCAGCAGTGACGGCCAGTTCACCGGGGAGCTGTTTTTT
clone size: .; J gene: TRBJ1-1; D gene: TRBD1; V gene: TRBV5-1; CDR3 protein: CASSSRTGRDTEAFF; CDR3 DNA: TGCGCCAGCAGCTCCCGGACAGGGCGGGACACTGAAGCTTTCTTT
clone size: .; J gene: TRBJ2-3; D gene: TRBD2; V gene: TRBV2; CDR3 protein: CASSEAEGRWLAGGFTDTQYF; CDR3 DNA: TGTGCCAGCAGTGAAGCAGAGGGTAGATGGCTAGCGGGAGGGTTCACAGATACGCAGTATTTT
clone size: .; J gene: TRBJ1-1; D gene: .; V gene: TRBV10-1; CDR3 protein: CASSREAYTEAFF; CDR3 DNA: TGCGCCTCCTCGCGGGAGGCTTACACTGAAGCTTTCTTT
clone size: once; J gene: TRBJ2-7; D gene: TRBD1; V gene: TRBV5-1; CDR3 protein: CASGPGQRTYEQYF; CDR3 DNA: TGCGCCAGCGGTCCGGGACAGCGTACCTACGAGCAGTACTTC
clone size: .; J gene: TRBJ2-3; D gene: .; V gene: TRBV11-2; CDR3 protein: CASSLVADSTDTQYF; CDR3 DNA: TGTGCCAGCAGCTTAGTGGCGGACAGCACAGATACGCAGTATTTT
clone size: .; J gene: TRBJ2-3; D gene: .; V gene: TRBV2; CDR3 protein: CASSYGPGTDTQYF; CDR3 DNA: TGTGCCAGCAGTTACGGCCCTGGCACAGATACGCAGTATTTT
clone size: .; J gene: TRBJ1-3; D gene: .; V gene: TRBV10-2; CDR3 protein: CASSGHTGSGHF; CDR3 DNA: TGCGCCAGCAGTGGACACACGGGTTCGGGGCATTTT
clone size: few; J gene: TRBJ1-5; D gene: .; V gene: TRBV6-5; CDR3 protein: CASSDRSDQPQHF; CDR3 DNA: TGTGCCAGCAGCGACAGGAGCGATCAGCCCCAGCATTTT
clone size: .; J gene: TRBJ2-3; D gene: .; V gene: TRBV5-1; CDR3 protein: CASSLHQGGPPSTDTQYF; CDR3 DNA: TGCGCCAGCAGCTTGCATCAGGGGGGGCCCCCTAGCACAGATACGCAGTATTTT
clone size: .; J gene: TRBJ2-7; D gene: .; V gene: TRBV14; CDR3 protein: CASSHLNGHEQYF; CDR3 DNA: TGTGCCAGCAGCCACCTTAACGGACACGAGCAGTACTTC
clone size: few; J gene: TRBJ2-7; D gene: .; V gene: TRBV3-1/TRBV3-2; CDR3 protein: CASSHLGGRLAEQYF; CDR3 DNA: TGTGCCAGCAGCCATTTGGGGGGTCGTCTTGCCGAGCAGTACTTC
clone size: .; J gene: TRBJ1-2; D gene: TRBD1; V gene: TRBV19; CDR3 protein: CASSIGGDSRGYTF; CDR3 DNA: TGTGCCAGTAGTATAGGAGGGGACAGTCGTGGCTACACCTTC
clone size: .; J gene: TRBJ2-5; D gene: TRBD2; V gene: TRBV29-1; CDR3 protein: CSVSLAGGGETQYF; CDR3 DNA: TGCAGCGTTTCCCTGGCGGGAGGAGGGGAGACCCAGTACTTC
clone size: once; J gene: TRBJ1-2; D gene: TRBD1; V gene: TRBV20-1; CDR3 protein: CSASTGTGTSYTF; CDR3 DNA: TGCAGTGCTAGTACCGGGACAGGGACCTCCTACACCTTC
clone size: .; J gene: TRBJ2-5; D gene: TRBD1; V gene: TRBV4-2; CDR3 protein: CASSQGPRQGTGETQYF; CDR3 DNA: TGTGCCAGCAGCCAAGGCCCCCGACAGGGAACAGGGGAGACCCAGTACTTC
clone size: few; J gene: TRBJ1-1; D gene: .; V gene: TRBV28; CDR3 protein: CASSLTDYTEAFF; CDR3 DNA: TGTGCCAGCAGTTTGACAGATTACACTGAAGCTTTCTTT
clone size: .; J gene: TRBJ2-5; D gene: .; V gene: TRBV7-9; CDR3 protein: CASSFPLETQYF; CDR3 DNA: TGTGCCAGCAGCTTTCCGTTAGAGACCCAGTACTTC
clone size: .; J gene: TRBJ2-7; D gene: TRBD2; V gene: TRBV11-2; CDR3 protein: CASSSTSGGYYEQYF; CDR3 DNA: TGTGCCAGCAGTTCAACTAGCGGGGGGTACTACGAGCAGTACTTC
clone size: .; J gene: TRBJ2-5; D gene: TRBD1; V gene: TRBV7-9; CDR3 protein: CASRTYRGAETQYF; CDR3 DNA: TGTGCCAGCAGGACTTACAGGGGCGCGGAGACCCAGTACTTC
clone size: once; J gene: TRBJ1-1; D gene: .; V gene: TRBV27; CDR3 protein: CASSFGVDTEAFF; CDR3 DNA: TGTGCCAGCAGTTTCGGAGTGGACACTGAAGCTTTCTTT
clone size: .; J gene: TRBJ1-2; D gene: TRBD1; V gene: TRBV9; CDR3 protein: CASSVAGTENYGYTF; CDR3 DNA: TGTGCCAGCAGCGTAGCCGGGACAGAAAACTATGGCTACACCTTC
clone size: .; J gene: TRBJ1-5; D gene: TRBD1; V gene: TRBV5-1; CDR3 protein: CASTTLPPGQGFSNQPQHF; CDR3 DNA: TGCGCCAGCACCACCCTCCCACCGGGACAGGGGTTTAGCAATCAGCCCCAGCATTTT
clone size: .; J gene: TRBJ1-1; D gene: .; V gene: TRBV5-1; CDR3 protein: CASSSGRLNTEAFF; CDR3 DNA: TGCGCCAGCAGCTCCGGACGGTTGAACACTGAAGCTTTCTTT
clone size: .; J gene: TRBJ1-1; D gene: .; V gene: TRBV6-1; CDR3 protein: CASSEMDGYTEAFF; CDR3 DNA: TGTGCCAGCAGTGAGATGGATGGGTATACTGAAGCTTTCTTT
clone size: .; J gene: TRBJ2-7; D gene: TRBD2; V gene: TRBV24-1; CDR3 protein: CATSDTAQPGRTSFYEQYF; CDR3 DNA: TGTGCCACCAGTGACACTGCTCAACCGGGGCGGACTAGTTTTTACGAGCAGTACTTC
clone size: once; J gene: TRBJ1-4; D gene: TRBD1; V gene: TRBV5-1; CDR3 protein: CASSLEVGQGFGKLFF; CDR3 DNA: TGCGCCAGCAGCTTGGAGGTCGGACAGGGTTTTGGGAAACTGTTTTTT
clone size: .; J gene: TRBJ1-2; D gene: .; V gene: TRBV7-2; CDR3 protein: CASSLASGGSGGYTF; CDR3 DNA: TGTGCCAGCAGCTTAGCCTCCGGGGGGTCGGGTGGCTACACCTTC
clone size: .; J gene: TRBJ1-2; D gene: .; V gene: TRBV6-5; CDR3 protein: CASSSGGAAGYGYTF; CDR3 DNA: TGTGCCAGCAGTTCGGGGGGGGCCGCTGGGTATGGCTACACCTTC
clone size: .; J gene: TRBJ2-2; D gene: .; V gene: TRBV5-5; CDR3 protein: CASTLRGTGELFF; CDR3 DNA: TGTGCCAGCACCCTACGGGGGACCGGGGAGCTGTTTTTT
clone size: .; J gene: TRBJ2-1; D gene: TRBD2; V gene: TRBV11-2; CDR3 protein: CAIRRQRELNEQFF; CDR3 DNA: TGTGCCATACGTCGCCAGCGGGAGTTAAATGAGCAGTTCTTC
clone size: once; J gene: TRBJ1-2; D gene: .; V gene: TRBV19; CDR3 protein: CASSYRVGYTF; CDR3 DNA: TGTGCCAGTAGTTACAGGGTCGGCTACACCTTC
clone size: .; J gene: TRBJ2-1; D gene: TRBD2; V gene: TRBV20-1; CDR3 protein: CSASSASGSANEQFF; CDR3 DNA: TGCAGTGCTAGTAGCGCTAGCGGGAGTGCGAATGAGCAGTTCTTC
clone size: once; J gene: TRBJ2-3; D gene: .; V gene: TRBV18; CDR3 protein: CASSPPYLKGLGGDTQYF; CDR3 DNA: TGTGCCAGCTCACCACCGTATTTGAAGGGGCTGGGAGGAGATACGCAGTATTTT
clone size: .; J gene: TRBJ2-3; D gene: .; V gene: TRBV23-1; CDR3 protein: CASSQSGDTQYF; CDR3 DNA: TGCGCCAGCAGTCAATCCGGGGATACGCAGTATTTT
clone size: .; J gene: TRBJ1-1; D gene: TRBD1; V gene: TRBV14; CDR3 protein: CASRRQGQVDTEAFF; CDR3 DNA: TGTGCCAGCAGAAGACAGGGGCAAGTTGACACTGAAGCTTTCTTT
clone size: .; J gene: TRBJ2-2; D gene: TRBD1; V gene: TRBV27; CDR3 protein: CASSLRTGSGDTGELFF; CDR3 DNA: TGTGCCAGCAGTTTACGGACAGGGTCGGGAGACACCGGGGAGCTGTTTTTT
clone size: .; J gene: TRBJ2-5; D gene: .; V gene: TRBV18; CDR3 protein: CASSPQYQETQYF; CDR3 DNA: TGTGCCAGCTCACCACAGTACCAAGAGACCCAGTACTTC
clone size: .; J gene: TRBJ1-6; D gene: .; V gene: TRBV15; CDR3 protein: CATSRDVGYNSPLHF; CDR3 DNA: TGTGCCACCAGCAGAGATGTGGGCTATAATTCACCCCTCCACTTT
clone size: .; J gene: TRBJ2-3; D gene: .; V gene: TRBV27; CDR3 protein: CASTQGPGTDTQYF; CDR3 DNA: TGTGCCAGCACCCAGGGGCCAGGCACAGATACGCAGTATTTT
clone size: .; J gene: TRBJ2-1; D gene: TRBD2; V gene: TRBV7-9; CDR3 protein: CASSLGSGTNNNEQFF; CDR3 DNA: TGTGCCAGCAGCTTAGGAAGCGGGACGAACAACAATGAGCAGTTCTTC
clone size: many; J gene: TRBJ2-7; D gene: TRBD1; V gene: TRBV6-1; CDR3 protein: CASSEGDSSYEQYF; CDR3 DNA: TGTGCCAGCAGTGAAGGGGACAGCTCCTACGAGCAGTACTTC
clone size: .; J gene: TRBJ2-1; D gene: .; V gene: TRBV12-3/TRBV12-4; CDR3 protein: CASSLRSYNEQFF; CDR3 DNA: TGTGCCAGCAGCCTCCGCTCCTACAATGAGCAGTTCTTC
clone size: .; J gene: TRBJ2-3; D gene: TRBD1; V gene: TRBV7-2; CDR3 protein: CASSTQGADTQYF; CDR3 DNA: TGTGCCAGCAGCACCCAGGGGGCAGATACGCAGTATTTT